The subject of this entry is one T cell receptor (beta chain). This sample is part of a study of control samples from healthy donors and cancer patients. TCRdb's copy holds only in-frame clones and misses some; the assay was immunoSEQ multiplex PCR. This sample carries 150,000 to 200,000 clones, more than 85% of them seen once, and the ten largest clones take 2%. In germline, CDR1 is LNHDA, CDR2 SQIVND (reference sequence). This CDR3 spans 12 amino acids. This TCR was sampled from a woman between 35 and 50 years old in good health. The sample consisted of blood. The chain is built from TRBV19 and TRBJ1-1, with TRBD1 as a possible D gene (6 bases). CDR3 DNA sequence: TGTGGGTCCGGGATCGTAAGGGGGGAAGCTTTCTTT. Its translation is CGSGIVRGEAFF.